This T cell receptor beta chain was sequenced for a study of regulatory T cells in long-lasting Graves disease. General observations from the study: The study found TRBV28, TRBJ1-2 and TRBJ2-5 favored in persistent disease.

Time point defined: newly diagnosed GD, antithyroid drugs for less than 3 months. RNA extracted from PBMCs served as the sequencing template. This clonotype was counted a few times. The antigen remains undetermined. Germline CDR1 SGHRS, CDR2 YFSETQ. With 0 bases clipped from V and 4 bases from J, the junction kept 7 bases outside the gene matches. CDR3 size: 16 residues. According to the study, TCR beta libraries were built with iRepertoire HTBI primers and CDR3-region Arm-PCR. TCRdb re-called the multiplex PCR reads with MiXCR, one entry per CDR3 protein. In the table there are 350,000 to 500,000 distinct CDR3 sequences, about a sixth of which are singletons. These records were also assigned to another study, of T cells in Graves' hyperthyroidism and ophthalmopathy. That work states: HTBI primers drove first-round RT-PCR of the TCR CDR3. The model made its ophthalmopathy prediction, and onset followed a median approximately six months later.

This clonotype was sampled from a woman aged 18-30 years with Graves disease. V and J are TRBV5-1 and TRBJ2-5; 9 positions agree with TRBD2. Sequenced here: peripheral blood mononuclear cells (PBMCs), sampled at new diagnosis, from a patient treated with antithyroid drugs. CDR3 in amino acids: CASSLADKTSGETQYF. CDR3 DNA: TGCGCCAGCAGCTTGGCCGATAAGACTAGCGGAGAGACCCAGTACTTC.